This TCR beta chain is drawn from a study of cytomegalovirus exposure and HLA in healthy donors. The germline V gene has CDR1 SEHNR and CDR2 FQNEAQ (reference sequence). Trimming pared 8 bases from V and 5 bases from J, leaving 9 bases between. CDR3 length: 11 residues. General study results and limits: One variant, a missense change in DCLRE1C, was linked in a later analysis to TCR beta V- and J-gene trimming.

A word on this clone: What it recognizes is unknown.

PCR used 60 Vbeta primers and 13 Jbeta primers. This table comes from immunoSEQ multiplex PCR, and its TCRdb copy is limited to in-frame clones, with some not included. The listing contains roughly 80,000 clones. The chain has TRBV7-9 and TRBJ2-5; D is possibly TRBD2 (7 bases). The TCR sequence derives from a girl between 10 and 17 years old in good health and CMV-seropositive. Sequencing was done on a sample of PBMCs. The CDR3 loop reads CASGRGETQYF. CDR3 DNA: TGTGCCAGCGGGAGGGGGGAGACCCAGTACTTC.